This T cell receptor (beta chain) was observed in a study of T cell repertoires in cytomegalovirus infection (dated by TCRdb to the late 2010s). Study-level background: Donor HLA type was relevant to the analysis, as public TCR beta signatures indicated carriage of CMV infection together with the matching HLA type. General findings and caveats noted by the study authors: In the ex vivo response, HLA-C-restricted CMV-specific TCR beta clonotypes were dominant, and in two of eight donors the single most frequent clonotype came from this HLA-C-restricted group. Carriers of CMV infection plus the relevant HLA type were discriminated by the cumulative frequency of public TCR beta family members in the study cohort and in an independent roughly 340-donor cohort.

The CDR3 sequence holds 17 residues, the cysteine and phenylalanine included. The kept DNA is CDR3 alone, 51 bases in frame from the first base. CDR1 ENHRY and CDR2 SYGVKD are derived from the germline V gene. The data were produced on an Illumina HiSeq 1500. The public sequencing data were trimmed at Q25 with fastp and processed into clonotypes with MiXCR by TCRdb, which kept only in-frame beta chains. Merged by CDR3 protein, the rows form single entries marked with the most common genes and DNA. The table for this sample lists nearly 550,000 distinct CDR3 sequences; 15% to 20% of them were counted only once. The ten top clones hold roughly a quarter of the sample. Comments on this clonotype: Its antigen is currently not known. A much bigger clone sits one base away, suggesting this may be a read error.

This chain is built from TRBV10-3 and TRBJ2-5; 10 central bases correspond to TRBD1. This TCR was sampled from a human donor in good health (CMV status not recorded). Some clones in this sample may be carry-over from other donors' samples. Sequences were obtained from CD8+ T cells from PBMCs. The CDR3 region reads CTITGRDRGPQIETQYF. The nucleotide sequence is TGTACCATCACCGGCAGGGACAGGGGCCCCCAGATCGAGACCCAGTACTTC.